The 6 T cell receptor beta chains given below trace back to one sample, sequenced in a study of blood T cells in healthy people across ages. Sample-barcoded 5' priming and a J-beta primer mix drove a second PCR of roughly 6 to 12 cycles. TCRdb re-derived calls from the 5' RACE reads in MiXCR, one entry per CDR3 protein. The sample shows some 730,000 distinct CDR3 sequences, approximately 22% of them seen only once. Sequencing input: blood. The origin of the receptors is a man between 65 and 85 years old in good health.

The chain is built from TRBV11-3 and TRBJ1-3; D uncertain. The V gene's germline CDR1 is SGHNT and CDR2 YENEEA. The V gene lost 3 bases and the J gene lost 5 bases, with 5 bases spanning the gap. The CDR3 runs 12 residues. The CDR3, as DNA: TGTGCCAGCAGCTTTAACAGAAACACCATATATTTT. Protein sequence: CASSFNRNTIYF.

The CDR3 sequence is CASSPQEQRQPQHF. As DNA, the CDR3 is TGTGCCAGCTCACCCCAGGAGCAGCGTCAGCCCCAGCATTTT. The genes are TRBV18 and TRBJ1-5, with D unclear. Trimming cost V 3 bases and J 6 bases, with 12 bases left between them. Germline CDR1 reads KGHSH; CDR2 reads LQKENI. The CDR3 is 14 residues long.

The V and J genes are TRBV5-1 and TRBJ1-4; maybe TRBD1 (6 bases). V lost 4 bases to trimming and J lost 3 bases, with 10 bases between them. Germline V gene sequence: CDR1 SGHRS, CDR2 YFSETQ. There are 14 residues in the CDR3. The CDR3 reads CASSQTGSNEKLFF. CDR3 in DNA: TGCGCCAGCAGCCAAACAGGGTCTAATGAAAAACTGTTTTTT.

This clonotype came up a few times. CDR3 DNA sequence: TGCAGCGTTGGGTTGTCTAGCGGGACCTACAATGAGCAGTTCTTC. Protein product: CSVGLSSGTYNEQFF. The chain recombines TRBV29-1 with TRBJ2-1; 9 bases fit TRBD2. This CDR3 is 15 amino acids long. Per the germline V gene, CDR1 is SQVTM and CDR2 is ANQGSEA. Trimming at V came to 4 bases and at J to 2 bases, leaving 6 bases not matched to a gene.

A few counts support this clonotype. At one end, the junction sequence differs from germline, possibly due to a read error. The V and J genes are TRBV14 and TRBJ1-4; TRBD1 agrees at 7 bases. The CDR3 sequence is 16 residues long. Germline lookup yields CDR1 SGHDN and CDR2 FVKESK. CDR3 bases: TGTGCCAGCAGCCAAGCGAGGGACAGATCCTATGAAAAACTGCTTTTT. Translation gives CASSQARDRSYEKLLF.

This clonotype came up a few times. This chain joins TRBV18 and TRBJ2-5, with D maybe TRBD2 (5 bases). The end of the DNA is better explained by TRBJ2-7, so the J call may be wrong. There are 12 residues in the CDR3. Germline-derived CDR1 and CDR2 are KGHSH and LQKENI. CDR3 in amino acids: CASSRGPYEQYF. CDR3 DNA sequence: TGTGCCAGCTCTCGGGGTCCCTACGAGCAGTACTTC.